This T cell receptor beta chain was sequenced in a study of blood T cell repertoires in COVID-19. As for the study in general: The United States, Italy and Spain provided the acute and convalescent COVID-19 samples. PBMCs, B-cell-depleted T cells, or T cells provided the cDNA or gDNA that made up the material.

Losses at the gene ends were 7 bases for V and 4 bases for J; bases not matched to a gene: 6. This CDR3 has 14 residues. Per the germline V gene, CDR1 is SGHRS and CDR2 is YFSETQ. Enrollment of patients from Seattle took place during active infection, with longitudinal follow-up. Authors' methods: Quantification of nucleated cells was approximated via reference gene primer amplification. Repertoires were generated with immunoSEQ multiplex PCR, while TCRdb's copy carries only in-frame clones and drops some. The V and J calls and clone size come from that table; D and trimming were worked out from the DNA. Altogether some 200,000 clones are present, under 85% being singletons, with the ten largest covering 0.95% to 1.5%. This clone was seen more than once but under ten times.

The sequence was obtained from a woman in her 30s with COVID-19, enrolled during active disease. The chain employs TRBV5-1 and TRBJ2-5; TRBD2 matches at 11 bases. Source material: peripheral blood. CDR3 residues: CASGIGLAGETQYF. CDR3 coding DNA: TGCGCCAGCGGAATAGGACTAGCGGGAGAGACCCAGTACTTC.